This passage covers 10 T cell receptor beta chains from one sample sequenced in a study of shared clonotypes between healthy human individuals. Repertoires were generated with immunoSEQ multiplex PCR, while TCRdb's copy carries only in-frame clones and drops some. The sample has 1,500,000 or so clones; 98% are singletons. Sample: naive CD4+ T cells sorted from blood. Subset meaning: CD45RA+ positively selected. The receptors stem from a man aged 30-40 years in good health.

The V and J genes are TRBV6-1 and TRBJ1-2; TRBD1 matches 8 bases. The CDR3 has 14 amino acids. Germline V gene sequence: CDR1 MNHNS, CDR2 SASEGT. Losses at the gene ends were 5 bases for V and 14 bases for J; bases not matched to a gene: 16. The chain's CDR3 is CASSKQGGGLFWTF. As DNA, the CDR3 is TGTGCCAGCAGTAAACAGGGGGGAGGATTGTTCTGGACCTTC.

This chain uses TRBV14 with TRBJ2-1; D gene unclear. CDR3 length: 11 residues. V was trimmed by 4 bases and J by 11 bases, leaving 9 bases between them. Germline V gene data show CDR1 as SGHDN and CDR2 as FVKESK. The CDR3 is CASSLGYQQFF. CDR3 bases: TGTGCCAGCAGCCTAGGGTACCAGCAGTTCTTC.

The chain has TRBV2 and TRBJ1-1; no reliable D call. Germline V CDR1 and CDR2: SNHLY, FYNNEI. V was trimmed by 6 bases and J by 5 bases, leaving 22 bases between them. The CDR3 sequence is 16 residues long. CDR3 sequence (DNA): TGTGCCAGCAGCGAGACGCGCGGTTCGGCGGGGACTGAAGCTTTCTTT. As protein: CASSETRGSAGTEAFF. Together with reference TRBV2 and TRBJ1-1, the CDR3 gives the full variable domain: EPEVTQTPSHQVTQMGQEVILRCVPISNHLYFYWYRQILGQKVEFLVSFYNNEISEKSEIFDDQFSVERPDGSNFTLKIRSTKLEDSAMYFCASSETRGSAGTEAFFGQGTRLTVV.

Of note for this clone: Other DNA sequences from this sample encode an identical CDR3 as well. The chain couples TRBV5-1 to TRBJ2-7, with D unresolved. The CDR3 loop spans 14 amino acids. The germline gives CDR1 SGHRS, CDR2 YFSETQ. V was pared by 0 bases and J by 2 bases, with 9 bases between. CDR3 region: CASSLALGPYEQYF. In DNA form, the CDR3 reads TGCGCCAGCAGCTTGGCTCTAGGGCCCTACGAGCAGTACTTC.

J is TRBJ2-1 and V is TRBV7-3; tentative D call: TRBD2 (6 bases). The CDR3 runs 13 residues. The germline V and J ends were trimmed by 4 bases and 3 bases, with 7 bases remaining between them. Germline-derived CDR1 and CDR2 are SGHTA and FQGTGA. DNA for the CDR3: TGTGCCAGCAGCTCGGGGGTCTACAATGAGCAGTTCTTC. Translating gives CASSSGVYNEQFF.

The genes are TRBV2 and TRBJ2-3; no clear D gene. CDR3 length: 13 residues. Germline V gene sequence: CDR1 SNHLY, CDR2 FYNNEI. Trimming took off 5 bases at V and 5 bases at J, with 11 bases between the two ends. CDR3 in DNA: TGTGCCAGCAGTTCTCGGGCGTTAGATACGCAGTATTTT. This gives the protein CASSSRALDTQYF.

The chain carries TRBV30 and TRBJ2-6; 10 bases fit TRBD1. V lost 5 bases, J lost 0 bases, and 7 bases stayed unmatched. This CDR3 comprises 17 residues. CDR1 and CDR2 from the germline V gene are GTSNPN and SVGIG (reference sequence). The CDR3 spells CAWSTRQGASGANVLTF. The CDR3 region has the DNA TGTGCCTGGTCCACGAGACAGGGGGCCTCTGGGGCCAACGTCCTGACTTTC.

The rearrangement links TRBV6-4 to TRBJ2-3, with 12 bases fitting TRBD2. The length of the CDR3 is 18 residues. Germline CDR1 is MRHNA and CDR2 is SNTAGT. The J segment lost 4 bases and the V segment lost 7 bases, leaving 15 bases of the junction unmatched. In DNA form, the CDR3 reads TGTGCCAGCACGGGGCGACCTGTACTAGCGGGAGGCGCAGATACGCAGTATTTT. Translating gives CASTGRPVLAGGADTQYF.

The genes are TRBV7-6 and TRBJ2-1; 9 bases map to TRBD1. CDR1 and CDR2 from the germline V gene are SGHVS and FNYEAQ. Trimming at V came to 5 bases and at J to 8 bases, leaving 10 bases not matched to a gene. This CDR3 has 15 residues. The CDR3 spells CASSNYGTGFDEQFF. The CDR3 coding sequence is TGTGCCAGCAGCAACTACGGGACAGGGTTCGATGAGCAGTTCTTC.

The gene calls are TRBV14 and TRBJ2-5, with 7 positions matching TRBD2. The CDR3 runs 16 residues. Germline CDR1 and CDR2: SGHDN and FVKESK. J lost 5 bases, V lost 1 base, and 10 bases had no gene match. Here the CDR3 reads CASSQGGRALRETQYF. The CDR3 DNA is TGTGCCAGCAGCCAAGGAGGGAGGGCCCTGCGGGAGACCCAGTACTTC.